The 8 T cell receptor beta chains presented below share a single source sample, sequenced in a study of shared clonotypes between healthy human individuals. Libraries were prepared by immunoSEQ multiplex PCR; TCRdb keeps only in-frame clonotypes and omits some of them. In the table there are about 2.4 million clones, 93% of which are singletons. Sequenced sample: naive CD4+ T cells from PBMCs. As to subset: CD45RA+ positively selected. The receptors were gathered from a man aged 18 to 30 in good health. Some clones in this sample may be carry-over from other donors' samples.

Here the CDR3 DNA reads TGTGCCAGCAGCTTCCCAACAGGGGGCTCTGAAGCTTTCTTT. Translating it yields CASSFPTGGSEAFF. The chain joins TRBV7-9 to TRBJ1-1; 9 bases map to TRBD1. Per the germline V gene, CDR1 is SEHNR and CDR2 is FQNEAQ (reference sequence). V lost 3 bases to trimming and J lost 6 bases; unmatched junction nucleotides: 5. The CDR3 consists of 14 residues. Using reference TRBV7-9 and TRBJ1-1 for the parts outside the CDR3, the full variable domain is DTGVSQNPRHKITKRGQNVTFRCDPISEHNRLYWYRQTLGQGPEFLTYFQNEAQLEKSRLLSDRFSAERPKGSFSTLEIQRTEQGDSAMYLCASSFPTGGSEAFFGQGTRLTVV.

The chain links TRBV5-5 to TRBJ2-1; no reliable D call. V dropped 0 bases and J dropped 2 bases, with 6 bases sitting between them. Per the germline V gene, CDR1 is SGHKS and CDR2 is YYEKEE (reference sequence). The CDR3 runs to 14 residues. The CDR3 here is CASSLDRAYNEQFF. Written as DNA, the CDR3 is TGTGCCAGCAGCTTGGACAGAGCCTACAATGAGCAGTTCTTC.

The chain employs TRBV19 and TRBJ2-6; D perhaps matches TRBD2 (5 bases). V was pared by 5 bases and J by 1 base, with 12 bases between. Per the germline V gene, CDR1 is LNHDA and CDR2 is SQIVND (reference sequence). The CDR3 runs 16 residues. The CDR3, as DNA: TGTGCCAGTAGTTCGGGGTACTATTCTGGGGCCAACGTCCTGACTTTC. It encodes CASSSGYYSGANVLTF. Using reference TRBV19 and TRBJ2-6 for the parts outside the CDR3, the full variable domain is DGGITQSPKYLFRKEGQNVTLSCEQNLNHDAMYWYRQDPGQGLRLIYYSQIVNDFQKGDIAEGYSVSREKKESFPLTVTSAQKNPTAFYLCASSSGYYSGANVLTFGAGSRLTVL.

Remarks on this clone: In the same sample, other DNA sequences code for this CDR3. V and J are TRBV11-2 and TRBJ1-1; perhaps TRBD1 as D (6 bases). Germline-derived CDR1 and CDR2 are SGHAT and FQNNGV. With 1 base removed from V and 4 bases from J, the gap between germline ends came to 10 bases. CDR3 length equals 14 residues. The CDR3 spells CASSLVGGGTEAFF. As DNA, the CDR3 is TGTGCCAGCAGCTTAGTTGGGGGCGGCACTGAAGCTTTCTTT.

The V call is TRBV21-1, the J call TRBJ2-7. TRBV21-1 is recorded as a pseudogene. The CDR3 extends over 9 amino acids. CDR3 sequence: CAGCYEQYF. DNA of the CDR3: TGTGCCGGATGCTACGAGCAGTACTTC.

With respect to this clone: Mismatch with germline at one junction end may stem from a read error. The chain uses TRBV28 and TRBJ1-5, with D possibly being TRBD1 (6 bases). The CDR3 is 14 residues long. Germline lookup yields CDR1 MDHEN and CDR2 SYDVKM. CDR3 residues: CASRTGTLGGSFYF. The CDR3 nucleotides read TGTGCCAGCAGGACCGGGACATTAGGAGGGTCATTCTATTTT.

The chain is built from TRBV11-2 and TRBJ2-3; the match to TRBD2 covers 11 bases. CDR3 length equals 15 residues. Trimming took 4 bases from V and 1 from J; bases not matched to a gene: 1. CDR1 and CDR2 from the germline V gene are SGHAT and FQNNGV. The CDR3 loop is CASSSLAGGTDTQYF. CDR3 in DNA: TGTGCCAGCAGCTCACTAGCGGGGGGCACAGATACGCAGTATTTT.

This clone was recorded only once. This rearrangement joins TRBV27 to TRBJ2-7; 7 bases are a match to TRBD1. Germline-derived CDR1 and CDR2 are MNHEY and SMNVEV (reference sequence). The CDR3 consists of 15 residues. The V segment lost 2 bases and the J segment 3 bases; nucleotides outside the gene matches: 7. Written as DNA, the CDR3 is TGTGCCAGCAGTTTAACGACAGGGACCAACTACGAGCAGTACTTC. It codes for CASSLTTGTNYEQYF.